This T cell receptor (beta chain) was documented in a study of neoadjuvant nivolumab and ipilimumab in lung cancer. With regard to this clone: Its matching antigen is unknown.

Here immunoSEQ multiplex PCR was the method, and the copy in TCRdb shows in-frame clones only, minus some. This sample has roughly 49,000 clones, with roughly 91% found just once. The CDR3 runs 16 residues. V shed 4 bases and J 2 bases; nucleotides not matched to a gene: 8. Germline V CDR1 and CDR2: SGHAT, FQDESV (reference sequence). Study conclusions and caveats: Resected tumors had greater TCR richness and clonality than uninvolved lung.

This receptor was obtained from an adult with non-small cell lung cancer. Some clones in this sample may be carry-over from other donors' samples. Sample: blood, taken before neoadjuvant nivolumab, alone or with ipilimumab. V gene TRBV11-1 combines with J gene TRBJ2-7; 10 bases line up with TRBD2. The CDR3 DNA reads as TGTGCCAGCAGCTACCCCGAAGCGGGAGGGCCCTACGAGCAGTACTTC. This encodes CASSYPEAGGPYEQYF.